This T cell receptor beta chain was identified during a study of blood T cell dynamics during melanoma immunotherapy. Study-level findings and limits: The study could not tell melanoma-specific clones from general immune activation.

This CDR3 contains 11 residues. V was pared by 4 bases and J by 6 bases, with 7 bases between. CDR1 and CDR2 from the germline V gene are MNHEY and SVGAGI. Time point given: pre-treatment baseline. Apart from a couple of fast progressors, RECIST 1.1 response was judged 12 weeks post-infusion. Clones were sequenced by immunoSEQ multiplex PCR, and TCRdb holds only the in-frame ones, with some missing. The sample lists about 10,000 clones; about four fifths were seen once. This clone came up once. The antigen remains unidentified. Sequenced material: blood, taken from a patient treated with checkpoint blockade. The gene calls are TRBV6-5 and TRBJ2-7; no reliable D call. This TCR came from a human donor with melanoma. In DNA, the CDR3 is TGTGCCAGCAGTTGGACCCTCGAGCAGTACTTC. Translation: CASSWTLEQYF.